These 30 T cell receptor beta chains were all obtained from the same sample, sequenced in a study of cytomegalovirus exposure and HLA in healthy donors. Amplification used 60 Vbeta primers and 13 Jbeta primers. Clones were sequenced by immunoSEQ multiplex PCR, and TCRdb holds only the in-frame ones, with some missing. The sample lists over 75,000 clones, under 80% occurring once. The sequenced sample consisted of PBMCs. The receptor set was obtained from a man aged 45-65 years in good health and CMV-seropositive.

This clone appeared a few times. The chain has TRBV4-3 and TRBJ2-7, with D perhaps matching TRBD1 (5 bases). The CDR3 loop spans 15 amino acids. Germline-derived CDR1 and CDR2 are LGHNA and YSLEER. Trimming took off 1 base at V and 7 bases at J, with 17 bases between the two ends. Here the CDR3 DNA reads TGCGCCAGCAGCCAAGGGGAAGGGGATTACGAGGAGCAGTACTTC. This translates into CASSQGEGDYEEQYF.

V usage is TRBV21-1 and J usage is TRBJ1-4; the table's D call, TRBD1, was not checked against the DNA. TRBV21-1 corresponds to a pseudogene. The CDR3 contains 18 residues. CDR3 sequence reads: CASSSTTPGQEANEKLFF. CDR3 coding DNA: TGTGCCAGCAGCTCAACTACCCCAGGACAGGAGGCTAATGAAAAACTGTTTTTT.

This clone was detected only a few times. The chain couples TRBV28 to TRBJ1-4, with unresolved D. The CDR3 extends over 15 amino acids. CDR1 and CDR2 (germline): MDHEN, SYDVKM. Trimming took off 6 bases at V and 5 bases at J, with 16 bases between the two ends. The CDR3 DNA sequence: TGTGCCAGCAGCCCCAGTCTGGCACTAAATGAAAAACTGTTTTTT. It specifies CASSPSLALNEKLFF.

This rearrangement joins TRBV12-5 to TRBJ1-2, with D perhaps TRBD1 (5 bases). V was shortened by 0 bases and J by 10 bases, with 12 bases between the two germline ends. This CDR3 comprises 13 residues. Germline CDR1 LGHNT, CDR2 FRNRAP. The CDR3 loop reads CASGLVDHRNYTF. In nucleotides, the CDR3 is TGTGCTAGTGGTTTGGTAGATCACAGGAACTACACCTTC.

This chain connects TRBV18 to TRBJ2-7, with D maybe TRBD1 (6 bases). CDR1 is KGHSH, CDR2 LQKENI, per germline. The CDR3 is 15 amino acids. V gave up 1 base and J gave up 0 bases, with 10 bases separating them. CDR3 protein: CASSPQGVSSYEQYF. In DNA form, the CDR3 reads TGTGCCAGCTCACCACAGGGGGTGAGCTCCTACGAGCAGTACTTC.

The rearrangement joins TRBV6-5 to TRBJ1-6; 8 nucleotides line up with TRBD1. This CDR3 comprises 14 residues. Germline V gene lookup returns CDR1 MNHEY and CDR2 SVGAGI. V lost 5 bases to trimming and J lost 7 bases; unmatched junction nucleotides: 4. In nucleotides, the CDR3 is TGTGCCAGCAGTGACAGGGGTTGCAATTCACCCCTCCACTTT. Translation gives CASSDRGCNSPLHF.

This rearrangement joins TRBV14 to TRBJ2-5, with D tentatively TRBD1 (5 bases). Trimming pared 3 bases from V and 2 bases from J, leaving 16 bases between. The germline V gene has CDR1 SGHDN and CDR2 FVKESK. CDR3 length equals 16 residues. CDR3 sequence: CASSQAQGRAQETQYF. The CDR3 DNA is TGTGCCAGCAGCCAGGCTCAGGGCCGGGCTCAAGAGACCCAGTACTTC. Full variable domain (remainder filled in from reference TRBV14 and TRBJ2-5): EAGVTQFPSHSVIEKGQTVTLRCDPISGHDNLYWYRRVMGKEIKFLLHFVKESKQDESGMPNNRFLAERTGGTYSTLKVQPAELEDSGVYFCASSQAQGRAQETQYFGPGTRLLVL.

The rearrangement joins TRBV5-1 to TRBJ2-7, with D perhaps matching TRBD2 (5 bases). Trimming left V 0 bases short and J 5 bases short, with 15 bases between. This CDR3 spans 15 amino acids. Germline loops: CDR1 SGHRS, CDR2 YFSETQ. Here the CDR3 DNA reads TGCGCCAGCAGCTTGGCTTCTAGCATGATCGACGAGCAGTACTTC. It encodes CASSLASSMIDEQYF.

This chain uses TRBV5-1 with TRBJ2-7; TRBD1 matches 9 bases. The CDR3 is 14 amino acids. Germline trimming cut 4 bases from V and 4 bases from J; bases unmatched to any gene: 6. Germline V lookup: CDR1 SGHRS, CDR2 YFSETQ. CDR3 residues: CASSHGQGLYEQYF. The CDR3 region has the DNA TGCGCCAGCAGCCACGGACAGGGGTTATACGAGCAGTACTTC.

This clone was detected a few times. This chain uses TRBV27 with TRBJ1-1, with D possibly TRBD1 on 5 matching bases. CDR1 MNHEY and CDR2 SMNVEV come from the germline V gene (reference sequence). V lost 4 bases and J lost 0, with 12 bases in between. The CDR3 runs to 15 residues. In DNA, the CDR3 is TGTGCCAGCAGTTCGATTTCAGGGATGAACACTGAAGCTTTCTTT. Encoded protein: CASSSISGMNTEAFF.

In its sample, this clone was seen once. The chain links TRBV19 to TRBJ1-5, with D unclear. Germline lookup yields CDR1 LNHDA and CDR2 SQIVND (reference sequence). CDR3 size: 13 residues. The V gene lost 9 bases and the J gene lost 3 bases, with 12 bases spanning the gap. The CDR3 region has the DNA TGTGCCAGCAACCAACAGCTCAATCAGCCCCAGCATTTT. Translated, it gives CASNQQLNQPQHF.

V gene TRBV7-2 combines with J gene TRBJ1-2; D gene uncertain. This CDR3 is 15 amino acids long. CDR1 is SGHTA, CDR2 FQGNSA, per germline. Trimming pared 2 bases from V and 4 bases from J, leaving 14 bases between. The CDR3 coding sequence is TGTGCCAGCAGCTTATCCACCTTCGGTTTCTATGGCTACACCTTC. Its protein product is CASSLSTFGFYGYTF.

The chain links TRBV5-4 to TRBJ2-3, with no clear D. This CDR3 contains 13 residues. V lost 2 bases, J lost 4 bases, and 8 bases lay in between. Per the germline V gene, CDR1 is SGHNT and CDR2 is YYREEE (reference sequence). The CDR3 bases are TGTGCCAGCAGCTTCCAAGAGGCAGATACGCAGTATTTT. Amino acids: CASSFQEADTQYF. Full variable domain (missing parts from reference TRBV5-4 and TRBJ2-3): ETGVTQSPTHLIKTRGQQVTLRCSSQSGHNTVSWYQQALGQGPQFIFQYYREEENGRGNFPPRFSGLQFPNYSSELNVNALELDDSALYLCASSFQEADTQYFGPGTRLTVL.

The V gene is TRBV15, the J gene TRBJ2-1; 13 bases map to TRBD2. V was clipped by 3 bases and J by 5 bases; unmatched bases: 4. CDR1 is LNHNV, CDR2 YYDKDF, per germline (reference sequence). This CDR3 has 16 residues. CDR3 residues: CATSRRGLAGNNEQFF. CDR3 bases: TGTGCCACCAGCAGGAGGGGACTAGCGGGGAACAATGAGCAGTTCTTC.

This sequence joins TRBV14 and TRBJ2-7; TRBD1 is a possible D gene (5 bases). The CDR3 is 15 amino acids. V lost 0 bases to trimming and J lost 1 base, with 10 bases between them. The V gene's germline CDR1 is SGHDN and CDR2 FVKESK. The chain's CDR3 is CASSQDPGFSYEQYF. In DNA, the CDR3 is TGTGCCAGCAGCCAAGATCCAGGGTTTTCCTACGAGCAGTACTTC.

V usage is TRBV28 and J usage is TRBJ2-7; the match to TRBD1 covers 7 bases. CDR1 is MDHEN and CDR2 is SYDVKM in the germline V gene. Unmatched junction bases numbered 4, after V lost 1 base and J lost 10 bases. The CDR3 is 12 amino acids. For the CDR3, the DNA is TGTGCCAGCAGTTTATCGAACAGGGGACAGTACTTC. Translating it yields CASSLSNRGQYF.

The gene calls are TRBV7-2 and TRBJ2-7, with 9 bases fitting TRBD1. V gave up 5 bases and J gave up 6 bases; unmatched junction bases: 5. CDR1 SGHTA and CDR2 FQGNSA come from the germline V gene. The CDR3 is made up of 13 amino acids. CDR3 bases: TGTGCCAGCAGCCCAGGGACAGGGCGCGAGCAGTACTTC. This sequence encodes CASSPGTGREQYF.

The chain recombines TRBV10-3 with TRBJ1-6; D possibly corresponds to TRBD1 (6 bases). This CDR3 region has 20 residues. V was trimmed by 0 bases and J by 3 bases, leaving 21 bases between them. Germline CDR1 is ENHRY and CDR2 is SYGVKD. The CDR3 nucleotides are TGTGCCATCAGTGAGTCCACTTTATCTGACAGGACCTTCTATAATTCACCCCTCCACTTT. Translated, it gives CAISESTLSDRTFYNSPLHF.

This clone was picked up a small number of times. V is TRBV9 and J is TRBJ2-2; D might be TRBD2 (6 bases). Germline V lookup: CDR1 SGDLS, CDR2 YYNGEE. V lost 3 bases and J 7 bases, leaving 13 bases between the germline ends. This CDR3 has 14 amino acids. Here the CDR3 DNA reads TGTGCCAGCAGCGGGGGACTCGGGCTCGGGGAGCTGTTTTTT. It translates to CASSGGLGLGELFF.

This chain connects TRBV7-2 to TRBJ1-2; weak D call: TRBD1 (5 bases). The V end was cut by 3 bases, the J end by 7 bases, with 12 bases between. This CDR3 comprises 13 residues. Germline values: CDR1 SGHTA, CDR2 FQGNSA. CDR3 loop: CASSFTPGGGYTF. CDR3 sequence (DNA): TGTGCCAGCAGCTTTACCCCCGGGGGTGGCTACACCTTC. Full variable domain (rest looked up from reference TRBV7-2 and TRBJ1-2): GAGVSQSPSNKVTEKGKDVELRCDPISGHTALYWYRQSLGQGLEFLIYFQGNSAPDKSGLPSDRFSAERTGGSVSTLTIQRTQQEDSAVYLCASSFTPGGGYTFGSGTRLTVV.

The rearrangement uses TRBV18 and TRBJ2-7, with 9 bases aligning to TRBD1. The CDR3 totals 16 residues. Trimming took 6 bases from V and 5 from J; bases not matched to a gene: 14. CDR1 KGHSH and CDR2 LQKENI come from the germline V gene. The CDR3 nucleotides read TGTGCCAGCTCCCTTGGCAGAGGGACAGGGTTCAACGAGCAGTACTTC. Its translation is CASSLGRGTGFNEQYF.

This clone was seen once. CDR3 bases: TGTGCCAGCACCCCCGGGACAGGGAGCGTAAGAAACACCATATATTTT. Its protein is CASTPGTGSVRNTIYF. This chain links TRBV7-9 with TRBJ1-3; 9 bases map to TRBD1. J was trimmed by 5 bases and V by 7 bases; bases with no gene match: 12. The CDR3 consists of 16 residues. CDR1 is SEHNR and CDR2 is FQNEAQ in the germline V gene (reference sequence).

The chain combines TRBV6-5 with TRBJ1-1; D is undetermined. In germline, CDR1 is MNHEY, CDR2 SVGAGI. Trimming cost V 6 bases and J 5 bases, with 16 bases left between them. This CDR3 spans 14 amino acids. The CDR3 loop is CASSPAEKQTEAFF. The DNA for the CDR3 is TGTGCCAGCAGCCCGGCTGAGAAACAGACTGAAGCTTTCTTT.

The chain combines TRBV10-3 with TRBJ2-7; D might be TRBD1 (6 bases). Germline loops: CDR1 ENHRY, CDR2 SYGVKD. Trimming took 0 bases from V and 3 from J, leaving 18 bases between them. This CDR3 spans 17 amino acids. CDR3 protein: CAISESIGLARGYEQYF. CDR3 DNA sequence: TGTGCCATCAGTGAGTCGATTGGACTCGCCAGGGGCTACGAGCAGTACTTC.

V is TRBV4-3 and J is TRBJ2-5, with D uncertain. The DNA matches TRBJ2-7 better at its end, which makes the J call doubtful. The CDR3 consists of 14 residues. CDR1 and CDR2 (germline): LGHNA, YSLEER. For the CDR3, the DNA is TGCGCCAGCAGCCAAGATAGACACCCCTACGAGCAGTACTTC. Its translation is CASSQDRHPYEQYF.

This chain's CDR3 is CASSPTVNENNSPLHF. In DNA form, the CDR3 reads TGTGCCAGCAGCCCTACGGTTAATGAGAATAATTCACCCCTCCACTTT. This rearrangement joins TRBV11-2 to TRBJ1-6; D is undetermined. CDR1 and CDR2 (germline): SGHAT, FQNNGV. The CDR3 loop spans 16 amino acids. Trimming cost V 5 bases and J 5 bases, with 16 bases left between them.

Comment on this clone: The germline gene is not matched at one end of the junction; a read error may be the cause. This chain connects TRBV30 to TRBJ1-2, with a possible D match to TRBD1 (6 bases). Germline CDR1 is GTSNPN and CDR2 is SVGIG (reference sequence). CDR3 length equals 12 residues. CDR3 in amino acids: CAWTGTGCGYPF. CDR3 in DNA: TGTGCCTGGACCGGAACAGGGTGTGGCTACCCCTTC.

This clone was seen a few times. The chain joins TRBV13 to TRBJ2-7; maybe TRBD1 (5 bases). The CDR3 contains 13 residues. Trimming removed 5 bases from V and 4 bases from J, with 12 bases in between. CDR1 and CDR2 from the germline V gene are PRHDT and FYEKMQ (reference sequence). The CDR3 region is CASSESRVYEQYF. As DNA, the CDR3 is TGTGCCAGCAGCGAAAGCAGGGTTTACGAGCAGTACTTC.

V usage is TRBV9 and J usage is TRBJ1-2; the match to TRBD1 covers 8 bases. The CDR3 has 17 residues. Germline V gene sequence: CDR1 SGDLS, CDR2 YYNGEE. The V segment lost 0 bases and the J segment 4 bases; nucleotides outside the gene matches: 11. The CDR3 DNA follows: TGTGCCAGCAGCGTAGGGGGATCTGGACAGGGATTCTATGGCTACACCTTC. It is translated as CASSVGGSGQGFYGYTF. Supplemented by reference TRBV9 and TRBJ1-2, the full variable domain reads DSGVTQTPKHLITATGQRVTLRCSPRSGDLSVYWYQQSLDQGLQFLIQYYNGEERAKGNILERFSAQQFPDLHSELNLSSLELGDSALYFCASSVGGSGQGFYGYTFGSGTRLTVV.

The chain joins TRBV7-2 to TRBJ2-3, with 7 positions matching TRBD1. Germline trimming cut 5 bases from V and 2 bases from J; bases unmatched to any gene: 4. Per the germline V gene, CDR1 is SGHTA and CDR2 is FQGNSA. This CDR3 is built from 14 residues. CDR3: CASSLDRDTDTQYF. The CDR3 DNA reads TGTGCCAGCAGCCTTGACAGGGACACAGATACGCAGTATTTT.